This section outlines one T cell receptor (beta chain) sequence together with its context. Its antigen is not identified. Measured with immunoSEQ multiplex PCR; TCRdb has only the in-frame clones, and not every one. The sample includes some 79,000 clones, about 93% of them seen just once. This entry is derived from a study of cytomegalovirus exposure and HLA in healthy donors. The study, taken as a whole, reports: Reported performance of the classifier showed diagnosis of cytomegalovirus status with high specificity and sensitivity. The listing of fewer than 200 TCR beta chains classed them as cytomegalovirus-associated.

Germline assignment: CDR1 MDHEN and CDR2 SYDVKM. The CDR3 extends over 12 amino acids. Trimming removed 1 base from V and 13 bases from J; junction bases left unmatched: 6. The source is a young woman in good health and CMV-seropositive. This sequence joins TRBV28 and TRBJ1-2; 7 bases match TRBD1. The sample taken for sequencing was PBMCs. CDR3 amino acids: CASSLSQGGGTF. DNA for the CDR3: TGTGCCAGCAGTTTATCGCAGGGGGGAGGCACCTTC.